This T cell receptor (beta chain) was recovered during a study of identical twins. The study, taken as a whole, reports: Out-of-frame alpha sequences shared between twins exhibited an excess of low generation probability. Conclusions came from cross-sectional statistical analysis, not from following the same donors. Analyses of zero insertions could be partly confounded by invariant MAIT and iNKT cells.

This clonotype was seen repeatedly, ten times or more. Antigen unknown. Healthy Caucasians provided all donations. The CDR3 runs to 15 residues. Trimming took 3 bases from V and 3 from J; bases not matched to a gene: 5. MiXCR was run by TCRdb on the 5' RACE reads, yielding one entry per CDR3 protein. This table has roughly 1,500,000 distinct CDR3 sequences, about 30% appearing once. The chain carries TRBV12-3 or TRBV12-4 and TRBJ2-7; 10 bases agree with TRBD1. Sequenced sample: cord blood. The source of this sequence is a newborn girl in good health. This CDR3 reads CASSFRTGGLYEQYF. CDR3 bases: TGTGCCAGCAGTTTCCGGACAGGGGGACTCTACGAGCAGTACTTC.